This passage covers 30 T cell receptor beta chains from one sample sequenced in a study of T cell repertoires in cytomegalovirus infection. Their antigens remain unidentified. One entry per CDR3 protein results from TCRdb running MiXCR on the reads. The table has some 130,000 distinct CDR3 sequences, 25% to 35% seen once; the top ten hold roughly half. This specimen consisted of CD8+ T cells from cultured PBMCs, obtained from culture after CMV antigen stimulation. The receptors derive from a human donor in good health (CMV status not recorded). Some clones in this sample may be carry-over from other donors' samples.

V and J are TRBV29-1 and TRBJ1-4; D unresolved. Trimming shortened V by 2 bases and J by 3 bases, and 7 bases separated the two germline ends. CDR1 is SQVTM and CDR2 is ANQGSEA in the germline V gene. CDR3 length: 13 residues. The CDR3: CSVETGANEKLFF. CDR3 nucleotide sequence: TGCAGCGTTGAAACCGGGGCTAATGAAAAACTGTTTTTT.

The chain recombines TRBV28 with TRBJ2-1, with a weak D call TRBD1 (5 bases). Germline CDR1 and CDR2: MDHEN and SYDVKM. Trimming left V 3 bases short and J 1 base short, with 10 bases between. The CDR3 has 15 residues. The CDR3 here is CASSFRTGSYNEQFF. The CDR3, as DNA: TGTGCCAGCAGTTTCCGAACAGGATCCTACAATGAGCAGTTCTTC.

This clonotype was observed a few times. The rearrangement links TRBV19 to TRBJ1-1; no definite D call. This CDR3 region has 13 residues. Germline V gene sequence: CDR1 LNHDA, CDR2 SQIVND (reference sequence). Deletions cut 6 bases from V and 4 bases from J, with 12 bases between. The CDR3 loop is CASRDGGPTEAFF. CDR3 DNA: TGTGCCAGTAGAGACGGAGGGCCCACTGAAGCTTTCTTT.

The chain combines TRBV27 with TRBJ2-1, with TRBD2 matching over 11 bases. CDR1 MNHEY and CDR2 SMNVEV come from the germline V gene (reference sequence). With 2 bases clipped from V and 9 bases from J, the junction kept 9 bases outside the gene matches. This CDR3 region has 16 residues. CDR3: CASSLGLAGGGFEQFF. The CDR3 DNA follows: TGTGCCAGCAGTTTAGGTCTAGCGGGGGGAGGCTTTGAGCAGTTCTTC.

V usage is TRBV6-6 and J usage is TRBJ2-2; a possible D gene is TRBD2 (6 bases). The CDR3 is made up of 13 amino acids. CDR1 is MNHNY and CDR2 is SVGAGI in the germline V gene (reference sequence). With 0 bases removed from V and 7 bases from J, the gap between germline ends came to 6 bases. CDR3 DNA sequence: TGTGCCAGCAGTTACTCGGGACTCGGGGAGCTGTTTTTT. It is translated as CASSYSGLGELFF.

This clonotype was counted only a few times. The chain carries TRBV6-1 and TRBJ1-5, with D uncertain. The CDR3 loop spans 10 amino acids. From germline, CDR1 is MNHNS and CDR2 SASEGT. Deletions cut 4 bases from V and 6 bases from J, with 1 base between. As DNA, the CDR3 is TGTGCCAGCAGTGTTCAGCCCCAGCATTTT. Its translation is CASSVQPQHF.

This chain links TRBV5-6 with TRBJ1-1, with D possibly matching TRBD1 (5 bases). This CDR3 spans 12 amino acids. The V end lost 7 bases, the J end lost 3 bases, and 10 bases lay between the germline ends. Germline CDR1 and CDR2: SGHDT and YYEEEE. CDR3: CASATGDTEAFF. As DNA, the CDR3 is TGTGCCAGCGCGACGGGGGACACTGAAGCTTTCTTT.

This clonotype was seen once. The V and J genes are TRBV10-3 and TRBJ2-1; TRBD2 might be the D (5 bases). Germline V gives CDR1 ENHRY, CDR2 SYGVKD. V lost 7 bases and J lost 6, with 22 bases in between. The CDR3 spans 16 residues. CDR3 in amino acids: CAIKKPRTRSGNEQFF. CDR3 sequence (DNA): TGTGCCATCAAAAAGCCCCGGACTCGATCGGGCAATGAGCAGTTCTTC.

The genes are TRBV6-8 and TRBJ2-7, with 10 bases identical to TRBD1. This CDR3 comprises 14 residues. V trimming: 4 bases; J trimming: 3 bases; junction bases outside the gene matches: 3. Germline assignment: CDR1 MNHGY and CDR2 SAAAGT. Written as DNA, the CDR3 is TGTGCCAGCAGTTTGGACAGGGGGTTCTACGAGCAGTACTTC. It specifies CASSLDRGFYEQYF.

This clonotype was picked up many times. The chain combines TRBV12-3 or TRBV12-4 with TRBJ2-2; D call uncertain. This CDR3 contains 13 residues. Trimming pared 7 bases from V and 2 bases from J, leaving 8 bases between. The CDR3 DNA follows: TGTGCCAGCATACCAGCCAACACCGGGGAGCTGTTTTTT. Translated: CASIPANTGELFF.

CDR3: CATKLPPGLARSADTQYF. The DNA for the CDR3 is TGTGCCACCAAGTTACCCCCGGGACTAGCGCGGAGCGCAGATACGCAGTATTTT. The V and J genes are TRBV2 and TRBJ2-3, with 10 nucleotides matching TRBD2. J lost 4 bases, V lost 10 bases, and 20 bases had no gene match. There are 18 residues in the CDR3. Germline V CDR1 and CDR2: SNHLY, FYNNEI. The full variable domain, rest sourced from reference TRBV2 and TRBJ2-3, is EPEVTQTPSHQVTQMGQEVILRCVPISNHLYFYWYRQILGQKVEFLVSFYNNEISEKSEIFDDQFSVERPDGSNFTLKIRSTKLEDSAMYFCATKLPPGLARSADTQYFGPGTRLTVL.

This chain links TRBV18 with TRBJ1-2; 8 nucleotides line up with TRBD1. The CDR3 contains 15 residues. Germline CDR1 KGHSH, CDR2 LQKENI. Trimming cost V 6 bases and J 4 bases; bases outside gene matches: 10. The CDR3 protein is CASSPDRGGSYGYTF. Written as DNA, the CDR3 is TGTGCCAGCTCGCCTGACAGGGGCGGTTCCTATGGCTACACCTTC.

Here the CDR3 reads CAISESGTGLYTEAFF. The CDR3 nucleotides are TGTGCCATCAGTGAGTCGGGGACAGGGCTATACACTGAAGCTTTCTTT. The V call is TRBV10-3, the J call TRBJ1-1; 9 bases align to TRBD1. The CDR3 contains 16 residues. CDR1 is ENHRY and CDR2 is SYGVKD in the germline V gene. Trimming at V came to 0 bases and at J to 3 bases, leaving 5 bases not matched to a gene.

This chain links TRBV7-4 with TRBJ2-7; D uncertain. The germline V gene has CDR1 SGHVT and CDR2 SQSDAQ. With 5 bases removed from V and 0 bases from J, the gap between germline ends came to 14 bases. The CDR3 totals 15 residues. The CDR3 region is CASSPARGYSYEQYF. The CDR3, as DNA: TGTGCCAGCAGCCCCGCCCGCGGATACTCCTACGAGCAGTACTTC. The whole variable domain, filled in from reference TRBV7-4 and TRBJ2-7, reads GAGVSQSPRYKVAKRGRDVALRCDSISGHVTLYWYRQTLGQGSEVLTYSQSDAQRDKSGRPSGRFSAERPERSVSTLKIQRTEQGDSAVYLCASSPARGYSYEQYFGPGTRLTVT.

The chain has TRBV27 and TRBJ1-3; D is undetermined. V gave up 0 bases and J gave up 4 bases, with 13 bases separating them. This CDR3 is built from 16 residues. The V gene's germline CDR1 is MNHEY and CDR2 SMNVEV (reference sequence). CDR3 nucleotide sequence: TGTGCCAGCAGTTTATCGAACGGTTTCAGCGGAAACACCATATATTTT. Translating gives CASSLSNGFSGNTIYF.

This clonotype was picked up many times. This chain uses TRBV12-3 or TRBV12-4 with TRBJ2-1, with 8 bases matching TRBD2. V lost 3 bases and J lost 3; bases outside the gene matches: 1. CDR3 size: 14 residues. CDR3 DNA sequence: TGTGCCAGCAGTTTCGGGACTAGCTACAATGAGCAGTTCTTC. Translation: CASSFGTSYNEQFF.

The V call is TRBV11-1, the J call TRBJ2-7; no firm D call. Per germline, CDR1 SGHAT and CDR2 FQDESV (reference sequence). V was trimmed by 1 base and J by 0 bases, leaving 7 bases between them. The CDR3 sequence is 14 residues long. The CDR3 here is CASSLEGSSYEQYF. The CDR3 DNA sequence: TGTGCCAGCAGCTTAGAAGGTAGCTCCTACGAGCAGTACTTC.

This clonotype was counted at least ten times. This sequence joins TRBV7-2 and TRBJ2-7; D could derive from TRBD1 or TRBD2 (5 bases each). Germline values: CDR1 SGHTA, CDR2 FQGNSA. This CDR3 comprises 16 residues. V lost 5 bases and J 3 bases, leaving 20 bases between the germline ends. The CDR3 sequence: CASSPRLGVINYEQYF. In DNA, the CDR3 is TGTGCCAGCAGCCCGAGGCTGGGGGTTATCAACTACGAGCAGTACTTC.

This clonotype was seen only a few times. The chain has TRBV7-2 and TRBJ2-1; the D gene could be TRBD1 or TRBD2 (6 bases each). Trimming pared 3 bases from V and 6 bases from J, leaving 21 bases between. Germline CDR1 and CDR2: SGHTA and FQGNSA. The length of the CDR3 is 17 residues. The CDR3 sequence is CASSFWSLGGNGNEQFF. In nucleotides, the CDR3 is TGTGCCAGCAGCTTTTGGTCTCTGGGGGGCAACGGCAATGAGCAGTTCTTC.

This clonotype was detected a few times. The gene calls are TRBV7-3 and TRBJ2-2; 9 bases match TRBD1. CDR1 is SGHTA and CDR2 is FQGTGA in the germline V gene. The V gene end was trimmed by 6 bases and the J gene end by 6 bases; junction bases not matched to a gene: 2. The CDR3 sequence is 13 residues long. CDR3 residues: CASSRDRAGELFF. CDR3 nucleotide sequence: TGTGCCAGCAGTCGGGACAGGGCCGGGGAGCTGTTTTTT.

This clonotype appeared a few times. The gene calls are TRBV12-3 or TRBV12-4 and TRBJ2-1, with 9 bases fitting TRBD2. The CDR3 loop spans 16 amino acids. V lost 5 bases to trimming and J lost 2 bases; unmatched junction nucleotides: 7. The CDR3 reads CASSGIAGDTYNEQFF. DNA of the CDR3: TGTGCCAGCAGTGGGATAGCGGGGGACACCTACAATGAGCAGTTCTTC.

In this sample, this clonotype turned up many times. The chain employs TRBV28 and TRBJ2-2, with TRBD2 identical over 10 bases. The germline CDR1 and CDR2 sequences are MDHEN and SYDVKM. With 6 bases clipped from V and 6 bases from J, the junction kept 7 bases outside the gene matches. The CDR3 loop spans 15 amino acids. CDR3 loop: CASREAGGLSGELFF. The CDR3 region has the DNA TGTGCCAGCAGGGAAGCGGGGGGGCTTTCCGGGGAGCTGTTTTTT.

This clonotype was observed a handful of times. CDR3 sequence (DNA): TGTGCCAGCAGCCAAACCGGACGAGGGGGCGGGACTGAAGCTTTCTTT. Amino acid sequence: CASSQTGRGGGTEAFF. The J gene is TRBJ1-1, the V gene TRBV5-6, with 7 bases fitting TRBD1. Germline V CDR1 and CDR2: SGHDT, YYEEEE. V dropped 4 bases and J dropped 5; count of bases not matched to a gene: 14. The CDR3 is 16 residues long.

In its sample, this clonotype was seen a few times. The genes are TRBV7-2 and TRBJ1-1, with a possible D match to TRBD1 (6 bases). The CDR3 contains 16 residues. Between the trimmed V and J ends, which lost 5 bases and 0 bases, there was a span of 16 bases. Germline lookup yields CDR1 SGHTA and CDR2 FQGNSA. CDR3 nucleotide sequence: TGTGCCAGCAGCCCATATGGGACAAATATGAACACTGAAGCTTTCTTT. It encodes CASSPYGTNMNTEAFF. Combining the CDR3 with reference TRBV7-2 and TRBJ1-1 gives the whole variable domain GAGVSQSPSNKVTEKGKDVELRCDPISGHTALYWYRQSLGQGLEFLIYFQGNSAPDKSGLPSDRFSAERTGGSVSTLTIQRTQQEDSAVYLCASSPYGTNMNTEAFFGQGTRLTVV.

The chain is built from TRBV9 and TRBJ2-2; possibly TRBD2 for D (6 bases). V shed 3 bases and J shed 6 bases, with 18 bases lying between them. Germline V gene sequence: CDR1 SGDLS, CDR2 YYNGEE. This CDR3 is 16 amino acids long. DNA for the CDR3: TGTGCCAGCAGCGGTCGTAATAGCGGCACTTCCGGGGAGCTGTTTTTT. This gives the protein CASSGRNSGTSGELFF. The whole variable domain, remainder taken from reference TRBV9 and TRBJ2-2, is DSGVTQTPKHLITATGQRVTLRCSPRSGDLSVYWYQQSLDQGLQFLIQYYNGEERAKGNILERFSAQQFPDLHSELNLSSLELGDSALYFCASSGRNSGTSGELFFGEGSRLTVL.

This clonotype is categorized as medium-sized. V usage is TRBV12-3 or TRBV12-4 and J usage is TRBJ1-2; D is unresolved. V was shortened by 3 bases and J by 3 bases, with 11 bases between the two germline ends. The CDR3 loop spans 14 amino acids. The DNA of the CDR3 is TGTGCCAGCAGTTTCAAGGGTGCAGACTATGGCTACACCTTC. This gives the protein CASSFKGADYGYTF.

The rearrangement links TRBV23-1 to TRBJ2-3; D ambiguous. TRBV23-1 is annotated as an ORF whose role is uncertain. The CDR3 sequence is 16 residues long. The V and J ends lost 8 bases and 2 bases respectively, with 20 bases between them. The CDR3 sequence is CASGQKRFSFTDTQYF. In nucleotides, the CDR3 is TGCGCCAGCGGCCAGAAGCGCTTCAGTTTCACAGATACGCAGTATTTT.

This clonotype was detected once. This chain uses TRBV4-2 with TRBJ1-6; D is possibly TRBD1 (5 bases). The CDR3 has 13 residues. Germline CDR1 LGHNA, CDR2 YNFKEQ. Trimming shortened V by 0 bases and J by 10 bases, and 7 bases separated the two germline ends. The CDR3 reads CASSQERGSPLHF. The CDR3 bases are TGTGCCAGCAGCCAAGAACGGGGCTCACCCCTCCACTTT.

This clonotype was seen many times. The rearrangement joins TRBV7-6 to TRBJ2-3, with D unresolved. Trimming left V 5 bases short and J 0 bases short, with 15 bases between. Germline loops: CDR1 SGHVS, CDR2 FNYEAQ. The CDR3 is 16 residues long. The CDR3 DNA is TGTGCCAGCAGCCCCACCCCCAGCGTCAGCACAGATACGCAGTATTTT. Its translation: CASSPTPSVSTDTQYF.

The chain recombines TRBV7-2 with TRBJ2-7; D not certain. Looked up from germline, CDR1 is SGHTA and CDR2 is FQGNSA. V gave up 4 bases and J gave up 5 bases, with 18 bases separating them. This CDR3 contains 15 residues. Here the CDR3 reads CASSSRNTLDHEQYF. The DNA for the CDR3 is TGTGCCAGCAGCTCCAGAAATACCCTAGATCACGAGCAGTACTTC.